The 21 T cell receptor beta chains below were found in one sample sequenced in a study of T cells after yellow fever vaccination. TCRdb itself ran the 5' RACE reads through MiXCR, one entry per CDR3 protein. The sample has over 150,000 distinct CDR3 sequences, approximately 6.8% seen once. The source material was CD4+ T cells sorted from PBMCs, sampled more than 4 days after the first yellow fever vaccination. These TCRs come from a young man who received the YFV17D yellow fever vaccine.

The chain links TRBV6-1 to TRBJ1-1; no definite D call. CDR1 and CDR2 from the germline V gene are MNHNS and SASEGT. There are 15 residues in the CDR3. V shed 6 bases and J shed 3 bases, with 17 bases lying between them. CDR3 in DNA: TGTGCCAGCAGCCGACGAAGCGTCGGGGACACTGAAGCTTTCTTT. Translating gives CASSRRSVGDTEAFF.

This clonotype appeared many times. The chain joins TRBV5-1 to TRBJ2-2; D is uncertain. The CDR3 has 15 residues. Germline CDR1 SGHRS, CDR2 YFSETQ. V was pared by 4 bases and J by 4 bases, with 14 bases between. The chain's CDR3 is CASSLDRVSTGELFF. The CDR3 DNA follows: TGCGCCAGCAGCCTCGATCGGGTGAGCACCGGGGAGCTGTTTTTT.

This clonotype has ten or more counts. This chain connects TRBV30 to TRBJ2-1; TRBD2 matches at 10 bases. V was clipped by 4 bases and J by 2 bases; unmatched bases: 2. This CDR3 region has 14 residues. The germline CDR1 and CDR2 sequences are GTSNPN and SVGIG (reference sequence). This CDR3 is CAWTSGGPYNEQFF. Written as DNA, the CDR3 is TGTGCCTGGACTAGCGGGGGCCCCTACAATGAGCAGTTCTTC.

This clonotype was recorded many times. The V and J genes are TRBV20-1 and TRBJ1-1; a weak D match, TRBD1 (5 bases). Trimming left V 0 bases short and J 0 bases short, with 5 bases between. The V gene's germline CDR1 is DFQATT and CDR2 SNEGSKA (reference sequence). This CDR3 region has 13 residues. CDR3 bases: TGCAGTGCTAGAGAGGACATGAACACTGAAGCTTTCTTT. Encoded protein: CSAREDMNTEAFF.

This clonotype has ten or more counts. The V gene is TRBV13, the J gene TRBJ1-2; tentative D call: TRBD1 (5 bases). CDR3 size: 15 residues. Looked up from germline, CDR1 is PRHDT and CDR2 is FYEKMQ (reference sequence). V dropped 5 bases and J dropped 8 bases, with 21 bases sitting between them. CDR3 DNA: TGTGCCAGCAGCCTCCGCGGTGGGGCTCCGGGGGGCTACACCTTC. Its translation: CASSLRGGAPGGYTF.

This clonotype was observed many times. This chain links TRBV9 with TRBJ2-3; TRBD1 or TRBD2 may be the D gene (5 bases each). In germline, CDR1 is SGDLS, CDR2 YYNGEE. CDR3 length: 14 residues. V gave up 0 bases and J gave up 2 bases, with 7 bases separating them. CDR3 sequence (DNA): TGTGCCAGCAGCGTAGGGGACGCCACAGATACGCAGTATTTT. It translates to CASSVGDATDTQYF.

V gene TRBV12-3 or TRBV12-4 combines with J gene TRBJ1-2; D not certain. The CDR3 sequence is 13 residues long. The V and J ends lost 7 bases and 4 bases respectively, with 13 bases between them. In nucleotides, the CDR3 is TGTGCCAGCACGAATTCAGGTGCCTATGGCTACACCTTC. It encodes CASTNSGAYGYTF.

This sequence joins TRBV2 and TRBJ2-7, with D tentatively TRBD1 or TRBD2 (6 bases each). This CDR3 region has 13 residues. With 8 bases removed from V and 1 base from J, the gap between germline ends came to 12 bases. Germline lookup yields CDR1 SNHLY and CDR2 FYNNEI. Here the CDR3 reads CASGGPSSYEQYV. Written as DNA, the CDR3 is TGTGCCAGCGGGGGGCCGTCTTCCTACGAGCAGTACGTC.

This clonotype was seen repeatedly, ten times or more. This sequence joins TRBV5-4 and TRBJ2-1; 10 bases match TRBD2. The CDR3 extends over 15 amino acids. V was clipped by 2 bases and J by 5 bases; unmatched bases: 4. Per the germline V gene, CDR1 is SGHNT and CDR2 is YYREEE (reference sequence). Here the CDR3 reads CASSFLAGVNNEQFF. In DNA, the CDR3 is TGTGCCAGCAGCTTTCTAGCGGGGGTCAACAATGAGCAGTTCTTC.

Here the CDR3 DNA reads TGCAGCGTTGGGCTCTCGGAGAATCAGCCCCAGCATTTT. Protein product: CSVGLSENQPQHF. This chain connects TRBV29-1 to TRBJ1-5; D unclear. Trimming shortened V by 4 bases and J by 4 bases, and 11 bases separated the two germline ends. This CDR3 has 13 residues. The germline CDR1 and CDR2 sequences are SQVTM and ANQGSEA.

This clonotype was picked up a small number of times. V and J are TRBV19 and TRBJ1-2; TRBD1 aligns across 7 bases. The CDR3 length is 14 residues. Germline-derived CDR1 and CDR2 are LNHDA and SQIVND (reference sequence). V shed 8 bases and J 4 bases; nucleotides not matched to a gene: 10. CDR3 coding DNA: TGTGCCAGTGAGGGGGCTTCCCATTTCTATGGCTACACCTTC. Translated, it gives CASEGASHFYGYTF.

The V gene is TRBV5-1, the J gene TRBJ2-1, with 7 nucleotides matching TRBD2. V gave up 3 bases and J gave up 5 bases; unmatched junction bases: 14. Germline lookup yields CDR1 SGHRS and CDR2 YFSETQ. The CDR3 length is 17 residues. CDR3 protein: CASSWGKGAGLDNEQFF. CDR3 nucleotide sequence: TGCGCCAGCAGCTGGGGGAAGGGAGCGGGGCTCGACAATGAGCAGTTCTTC.

This clonotype has a count of ten or more. The chain couples TRBV11-2 to TRBJ2-1, with D uncertain. The V end lost 5 bases, the J end lost 5 bases, and 10 bases lay between the germline ends. The CDR3 consists of 13 residues. Per germline, CDR1 SGHAT and CDR2 FQNNGV. CDR3 sequence reads: CASSQARHNEQFF. Written as DNA, the CDR3 is TGTGCCAGCAGCCAGGCGCGTCACAATGAGCAGTTCTTC.

This clonotype was observed many times. The chain employs TRBV6-6 and TRBJ1-6, with D unclear. Germline loops: CDR1 MNHNY, CDR2 SVGAGI (reference sequence). CDR3 length: 13 amino acids. V was trimmed by 11 bases and J by 14 bases, leaving 22 bases between them. CDR3 loop: CAAGRPGESTLHF. The CDR3 bases are TGTGCCGCCGGACGACCTGGGGAATCAACCCTCCACTTT.

This clonotype has a handful of counts. The chain combines TRBV2 with TRBJ2-7; weak D call: TRBD2 (6 bases). Trimming took off 6 bases at V and 7 bases at J, with 19 bases between the two ends. Germline values: CDR1 SNHLY, CDR2 FYNNEI. The CDR3 length is 14 residues. The DNA for the CDR3 is TGTGCCAGCAGCGCCGGGACTCCGTCGTGGGAGCAGTACTTC. Translation: CASSAGTPSWEQYF.

This clonotype was seen ten or more times. The chain joins TRBV29-1 to TRBJ2-1, with D perhaps matching TRBD2 (6 bases). Trimming took 3 bases from V and 6 from J, leaving 12 bases between them. The V gene's germline CDR1 is SQVTM and CDR2 ANQGSEA. CDR3 length: 13 amino acids. The CDR3, as DNA: TGCAGCGTTGACCGGGGGAACCTCAATGAGCAGTTCTTC. It translates to CSVDRGNLNEQFF.

V and J are TRBV20-1 and TRBJ2-1; TRBD2 matches 10 bases. The CDR3 contains 14 residues. Trimming took 4 bases from V and 8 from J; bases not matched to a gene: 8. In germline, CDR1 is DFQATT, CDR2 SNEGSKA (reference sequence). CDR3 protein: CSAMSGGASYEQFF. In DNA form, the CDR3 reads TGCAGTGCTATGAGCGGGGGGGCCTCGTATGAGCAGTTCTTC.

The V and J genes are TRBV12-3 or TRBV12-4 and TRBJ1-6; D not certain. The length of the CDR3 is 15 residues. The ends were cut back, 3 bases at V and 10 bases at J, with 16 bases in the middle. CDR3 residues: CASSFNAGTTSPLHF. As DNA, the CDR3 is TGTGCCAGCAGTTTTAATGCGGGAACGACCTCACCCCTCCACTTT.

This clonotype was counted many times. The V gene is TRBV6-2 or TRBV6-3, the J gene TRBJ1-1; no reliable D call. Germline V lookup: CDR1 MNHEY, CDR2 SVGEGT. V gave up 7 bases and J gave up 3 bases, with 15 bases separating them. The CDR3 runs 14 residues. Here the CDR3 reads CASIGPAGYTEAFF. The CDR3 DNA sequence: TGTGCCAGCATTGGCCCCGCCGGATACACTGAAGCTTTCTTT.

This clonotype was observed many times. The chain has TRBV7-9 and TRBJ2-3; a possible D gene is TRBD1 (6 bases). The CDR3 is made up of 14 amino acids. V gave up 3 bases and J gave up 1 base, with 8 bases separating them. Germline assignment: CDR1 SEHNR and CDR2 FQNEAQ (reference sequence). In DNA, the CDR3 is TGTGCCAGCAGCTTTTGGACAGGCACAGATACGCAGTATTTT. It is translated as CASSFWTGTDTQYF.

The V gene is TRBV10-2, the J gene TRBJ1-2, with D possibly being TRBD1 (6 bases). Trimming pared 0 bases from V and 4 bases from J, leaving 6 bases between. The CDR3 runs to 13 residues. Looked up from germline, CDR1 is WSHSY and CDR2 is SAAADI. The CDR3, as DNA: TGCGCCAGCAGTGAGTCCAGGGGCTATGGCTACACCTTC. It encodes CASSESRGYGYTF.